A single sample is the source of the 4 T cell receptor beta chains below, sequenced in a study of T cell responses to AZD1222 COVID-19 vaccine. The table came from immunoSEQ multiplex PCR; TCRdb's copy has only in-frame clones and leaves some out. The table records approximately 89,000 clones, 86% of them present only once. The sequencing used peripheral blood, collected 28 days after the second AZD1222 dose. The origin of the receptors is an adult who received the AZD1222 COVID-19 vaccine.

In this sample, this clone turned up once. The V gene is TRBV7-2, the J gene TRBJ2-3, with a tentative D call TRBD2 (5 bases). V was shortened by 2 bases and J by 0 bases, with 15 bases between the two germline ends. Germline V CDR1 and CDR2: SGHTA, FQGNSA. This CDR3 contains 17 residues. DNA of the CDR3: TGTGCCAGCAGCTTAAGATTGGCGGGCCCTAGCACAGATACGCAGTATTTT. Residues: CASSLRLAGPSTDTQYF.

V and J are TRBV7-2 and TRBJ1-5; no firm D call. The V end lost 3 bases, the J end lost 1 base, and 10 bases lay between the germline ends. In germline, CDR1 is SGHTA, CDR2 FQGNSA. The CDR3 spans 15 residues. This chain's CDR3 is CASSLGLRSNQPQHF. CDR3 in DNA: TGTGCCAGCAGCTTGGGTCTCAGAAGCAATCAGCCCCAGCATTTT.

This CDR3 reads CASSRRGEGNQPQHF. For the CDR3, the DNA is TGTGCCAGCAGTCGCAGGGGTGAGGGCAATCAGCCCCAGCATTTT. The rearrangement links TRBV7-9 to TRBJ1-5; D might be TRBD1 (6 bases). The germline gives CDR1 SEHNR, CDR2 FQNEAQ (reference sequence). This CDR3 is 15 amino acids long. Trimming shortened V by 6 bases and J by 2 bases, and 14 bases separated the two germline ends.

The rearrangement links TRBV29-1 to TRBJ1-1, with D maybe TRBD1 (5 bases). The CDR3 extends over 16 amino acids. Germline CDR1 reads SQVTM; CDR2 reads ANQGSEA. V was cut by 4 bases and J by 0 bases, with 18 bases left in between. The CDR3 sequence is CSVVVYQGWLNTEAFF. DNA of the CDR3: TGCAGCGTTGTAGTTTATCAGGGTTGGTTGAACACTGAAGCTTTCTTT.